The table lists the clone carrying this TCR beta chain with many counts. Its specificity is not known. An equimolar mix of two oligonucleotides served as the beta constant-region primer for TRBC1 and TRBC2. The ligated cDNA underwent four PCR rounds using SP2 and nested alpha and beta constant-region primers. TCRdb analysed the UMI-ligation and nested PCR reads with MiXCR anew, one entry per CDR3 protein. The sample holds approximately 140,000 distinct CDR3 sequences; about a fifth are singletons and the top ten take approximately 0.58%. The data were obtained in a study of naive and memory T cell subsets. Study-level points and caveats: Especially in CD8 cells, naive repertoires contained a few larger clonotypes, possibly CD45RA-re-expressing memory cells.

Sequenced: naive CD8+ T cells from blood. The TCR originated in a human donor in good health.

CDR3 amino acids: CASSHGSGTSNYEQYF. In DNA, the CDR3 is TGTGCCAGCAGCCACGGGTCCGGGACTAGCAACTACGAGCAGTACTTC. The chain carries TRBV11-2 and TRBJ2-7; 9 bases map to TRBD2. The V gene's germline CDR1 is SGHAT and CDR2 FQNNGV. The CDR3 covers 16 residues. V lost 5 bases and J lost 3; bases outside the gene matches: 11. Combining the CDR3 with reference TRBV11-2 and TRBJ2-7 gives the whole variable domain EAGVAQSPRYKIIEKRQSVAFWCNPISGHATLYWYQQILGQGPKLLIQFQNNGVVDDSQLPKDRFSAERLKGVDSTLKIQPAKLEDSAVYLCASSHGSGTSNYEQYFGPGTRLTVT.